This is a list of T cell receptor beta chains from one sample in a study of graft-versus-host responses after intestinal transplantation. Clones were sequenced by immunoSEQ multiplex PCR, and TCRdb holds only the in-frame ones, with some missing. The table includes some 87,000 clones, 80% to 95% detected once. Antigens for these TCRs are unknown. The specimen was unstimulated CD4+ T cells sorted from spleen or lymph node cells, collected before intestinal transplant. The source of these receptors is a human donor who received an intestinal transplant. CDR3s include the opening cysteine and the closing phenylalanine or tryptophan. Some rows have no size entry. The others give once, few or many, or a class for an expanded clone.

j_call: TRBJ2-3
cdr3_length: 16
clone_size: -
v_call: TRBV5-1
cdr3_aa: CASSFRSRGGADTQYF

j_call: TRBJ2-7
cdr3_length: 13
clone_size: -
v_call: TRBV28
cdr3_aa: CATLGGVSYEQYF

j_call: TRBJ2-2
cdr3_length: 16
clone_size: -
v_call: TRBV18
cdr3_aa: CASSPGLAGATGELFF

j_call: TRBJ1-1
cdr3_length: 15
clone_size: -
v_call: TRBV10-1
cdr3_aa: CASSARLGYGTEAFF

j_call: TRBJ2-3
cdr3_length: 13
clone_size: -
v_call: TRBV25-1
cdr3_aa: CASIGGSPDTQYF

j_call: TRBJ1-2
cdr3_length: 13
clone_size: -
v_call: TRBV7-8
cdr3_aa: CASSGQFSYGYTF

j_call: TRBJ2-1
cdr3_length: 17
clone_size: -
v_call: TRBV21-1
cdr3_aa: CASSKGPRWGFYNEQFF

j_call: TRBJ2-2
cdr3_length: 15
clone_size: -
v_call: TRBV5-1
cdr3_aa: CASSLRDGATGELFF

j_call: TRBJ1-4
cdr3_length: 14
clone_size: once
v_call: TRBV9
cdr3_aa: CASSAGQPGEKLFF

j_call: TRBJ2-7
cdr3_length: 12
clone_size: -
v_call: TRBV10-1
cdr3_aa: CASSDSSYEQYF

j_call: TRBJ1-5
cdr3_length: 17
clone_size: -
v_call: TRBV4-1
cdr3_aa: CASSQELAGTRDQPQHF

j_call: TRBJ2-3
cdr3_length: 16
clone_size: -
v_call: TRBV19
cdr3_aa: CASSTQRLARTDTQYF

j_call: TRBJ2-7
cdr3_length: 14
clone_size: few
v_call: TRBV29-1
cdr3_aa: CSVDPGRGTYEQYF

j_call: TRBJ2-3
cdr3_length: 17
clone_size: once
v_call: TRBV7-9
cdr3_aa: CASSLLREALSTDTQYF

j_call: TRBJ2-6
cdr3_length: 15
clone_size: -
v_call: TRBV6-1
cdr3_aa: CASRLQGSGANVLTF

j_call: TRBJ1-5
cdr3_length: 14
clone_size: -
v_call: TRBV27
cdr3_aa: CASSSRPQGQPQHF

j_call: TRBJ2-4
cdr3_length: 11
clone_size: -
v_call: TRBV29-1
cdr3_aa: CSVVEVSLQYF

j_call: TRBJ2-7
cdr3_length: 14
clone_size: -
v_call: TRBV7-9
cdr3_aa: CASSLRQNPYEQYF

j_call: TRBJ1-1
cdr3_length: 15
clone_size: once
v_call: TRBV5-6
cdr3_aa: CASSWGQGASTEAFF

j_call: TRBJ2-2
cdr3_length: 15
clone_size: -
v_call: TRBV19
cdr3_aa: CASSPAGTNTGELFF

j_call: TRBJ1-2
cdr3_length: 14
clone_size: -
v_call: TRBV5-1
cdr3_aa: CASSFEGFEYGYTF

j_call: TRBJ2-3
cdr3_length: 19
clone_size: -
v_call: TRBV4-1
cdr3_aa: CASSQTITGTSGSTDTQYF

j_call: TRBJ2-1
cdr3_length: 18
clone_size: -
v_call: TRBV5-1
cdr3_aa: CASSGGQERRSSYNEQFF

j_call: TRBJ2-7
cdr3_length: 13
clone_size: -
v_call: TRBV5-4
cdr3_aa: CASSFNVIDEQYF

j_call: TRBJ2-1
cdr3_length: 15
clone_size: -
v_call: TRBV19
cdr3_aa: CASSMGLARYNEQFF